The TCR beta chain under discussion was sequenced for a study of beta chain features in type 1 diabetes. Background on the study: The samples had around 100 million sorted cells examined in all.

The V segment lost 5 bases and the J segment 8 bases; nucleotides outside the gene matches: 3. The CDR3 runs to 13 residues. CDR1 and CDR2 (germline): SGHAT, FQDESV (reference sequence). This clone was seen a few times. The antigen is not known. Study-wide findings and caveats: Still unanswered here is whether HLA type influences TCRB rearrangement. The study found moderately but significantly shorter TCRB CDR3s in all four CD4+ subsets of Type 1 diabetes patients.

One heparinised draw of blood, averaging roughly 120 mL, came from each donor. CD45RO/CCR7/CD25/CD127/CD95/CD27 separated CD4+ naive, central memory, regulatory and stem cell-like memory cells by sorting. TCRB transcripts that were expressed got sequenced, as all of the isolated RNA had been reverse transcribed. The data were produced by immunoSEQ multiplex PCR, yet TCRdb's version contains in-frame clones alone and is incomplete. The table has some 290,000 clones, approximately 25% seen once. This clonotype originated in a woman in her twenties or thirties with type 1 diabetes. The V and J genes are TRBV11-1 and TRBJ2-1; the match to TRBD1 covers 10 bases. The material sequenced was naive CD4+ T cells from blood. For the CDR3, the DNA is TGTGCCAGCAGCGAAGACAGGGGGCATGAGCAGTTCTTC. Its translation: CASSEDRGHEQFF.